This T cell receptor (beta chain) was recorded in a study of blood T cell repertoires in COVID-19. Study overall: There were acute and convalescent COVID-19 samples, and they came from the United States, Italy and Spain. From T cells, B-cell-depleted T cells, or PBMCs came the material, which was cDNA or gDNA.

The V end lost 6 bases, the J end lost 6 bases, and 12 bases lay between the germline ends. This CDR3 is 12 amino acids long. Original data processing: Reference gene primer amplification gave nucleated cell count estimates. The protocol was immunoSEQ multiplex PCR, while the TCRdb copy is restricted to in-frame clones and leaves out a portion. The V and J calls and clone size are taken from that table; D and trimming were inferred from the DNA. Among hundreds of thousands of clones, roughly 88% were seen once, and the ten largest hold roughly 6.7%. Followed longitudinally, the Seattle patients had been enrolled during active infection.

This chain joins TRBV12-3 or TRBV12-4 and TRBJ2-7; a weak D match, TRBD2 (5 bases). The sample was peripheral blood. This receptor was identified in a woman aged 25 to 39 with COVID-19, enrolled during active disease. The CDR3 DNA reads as TGTGCCAGCAGCTGGGAGAGTCCCGAGCAGTACTTC. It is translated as CASSWESPEQYF.